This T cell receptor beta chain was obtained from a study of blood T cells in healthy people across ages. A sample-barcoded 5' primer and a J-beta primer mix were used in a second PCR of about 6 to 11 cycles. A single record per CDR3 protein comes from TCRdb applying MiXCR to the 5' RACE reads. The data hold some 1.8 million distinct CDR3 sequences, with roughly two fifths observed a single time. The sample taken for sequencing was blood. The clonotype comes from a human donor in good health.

The CDR3 spells CASTPPAHTGELFF. The CDR3 coding sequence is TGTGCCAGCACCCCCCCGGCCCACACCGGGGAGCTGTTTTTT. This chain joins TRBV7-9 and TRBJ2-2; D not certain. The CDR3 runs to 14 residues. V lost 7 bases, J lost 3 bases, and 12 bases lay in between. Germline V gene data show CDR1 as SEHNR and CDR2 as FQNEAQ (reference sequence).